This T cell receptor beta chain derives from a study of blood T cell repertoires in COVID-19. For the study at large: The United States, Italy and Spain provided the acute and convalescent COVID-19 samples. Sample material is recorded as cDNA or gDNA derived from T cells, B-cell-depleted T cells, or PBMCs.

The CDR3 spans 14 residues. Germline V gene lookup returns CDR1 LGHDT and CDR2 YNNKEL (reference sequence). V dropped 4 bases and J dropped 4; count of bases not matched to a gene: 3. As originally analysed: For nucleated cells, counts were estimated from reference gene primer amplification. Assay used: immunoSEQ multiplex PCR; TCRdb lists only in-frame clones, some missing. V and J calls and clone size come straight from that table; D and trimming were deduced from the DNA. Of a few hundred thousand clones detected, 90% appear once; the ten largest clones hold approximately 2.9%. Seattle cases were enrolled at active infection and followed longitudinally.

The gene calls are TRBV3-1 (or the pseudogene TRBV3-2) and TRBJ1-1, with TRBD1 matching 10 bases. The sequence was obtained from a woman aged 25 to 39 with COVID-19, enrolled during active disease. The sequenced sample was peripheral blood. In nucleotides, the CDR3 is TGTGCCAGCAGCCCCCGGGACAGGGGCACTGAAGCTTTCTTT. Protein sequence: CASSPRDRGTEAFF.